This TCR beta chain stems from a study of healthy donors' naive CD4 and CD8 T cells. Whole-study context: Donors spanned ages 20-25, 40-50 and 60-70 years, half female. TCR alpha primers covered all functional IMGT alpha gene variants.

Germline V lookup: CDR1 MNHNS, CDR2 SASEGT. The CDR3 sequence is 13 residues long. V dropped 5 bases and J dropped 5 bases, with 12 bases sitting between them. Whole-study findings and limits: Most V and J genes were reportedly biased between naive CD4+ and CD8+ cells.

Each TCR library used about 500 ng of total RNA and a linear amplification protocol. TCRdb re-analysed the reads in MiXCR, keeping a single row per CDR3 protein. The profile shows 200,000 or so distinct CDR3 sequences, over 60% of them singletons. Naive T cells were sorted: CD4+CD8-CD45RO-CD45RA+ for CD4+, CD8+CD4-CD45RA+CD27bright for CD8+. Turning to this clonotype: Its antigen is still unknown.

Sequences were obtained from naive CD4+ and CD8+ T cells sorted from blood, pooled from several donors. The chain couples TRBV6-1 to TRBJ1-1; no clear D. This receptor was identified in a pool of human donors in good health; the sample pools cells from several healthy donors. The CDR3 coding sequence is TGTGCCAGCAGTAGGGAGGGTGGAACTGAAGCTTTCTTT. Amino acids: CASSREGGTEAFF.